What follows are 25 T cell receptor beta chains derived from one specimen sequenced in a study of OX40 agonist ivuxolimab in advanced cancers. The protocol was immunoSEQ multiplex PCR, while the TCRdb copy is restricted to in-frame clones and leaves out a portion. The repertoire has fewer than 60,000 clones, 85% of them found once; the top ten carry about 20%. The sequences come from CD4+ or CD8+ T cells sorted from blood, collected in a trial of the OX40 agonist ivuxolimab. These receptors originate from an adult with an advanced solid tumor such as melanoma, head and neck, liver or kidney cancer.

The chain carries TRBV7-3 and TRBJ1-1, with D uncertain. The V end lost 2 bases, the J end lost 1 base, and 14 bases lay between the germline ends. CDR3 size: 16 residues. CDR1 SGHTA and CDR2 FQGTGA come from the germline V gene. In DNA, the CDR3 is TGTGCCAGCAGCTTATCTAGCTACCCCCCGAACACTGAAGCTTTCTTT. Translation: CASSLSSYPPNTEAFF.

This chain uses TRBV7-3 with TRBJ2-6; D is uncertain. The germline CDR1 and CDR2 sequences are SGHTA and FQGTGA. V was clipped by 1 base and J by 2 bases, with 15 bases between them. The CDR3 is 18 amino acids. This chain's CDR3 is CASSLIGQWSAGANVLTF. The DNA of the CDR3 is TGTGCCAGCAGCTTAATCGGCCAATGGTCCGCTGGGGCCAACGTCCTGACTTTC. The variable domain in full, with the rest retrieved from reference TRBV7-3 and TRBJ2-6, is GAGVSQTPSNKVTEKGKYVELRCDPISGHTALYWYRQSLGQGPEFLIYFQGTGAADDSGLPNDRFFAVRPEGSVSTLKIQRTERGDSAVYLCASSLIGQWSAGANVLTFGAGSRLTVL.

The chain has TRBV27 and TRBJ2-5; a weak D match, TRBD1 (6 bases). Trimming removed 4 bases at V and 3 bases at J, with 12 bases between. This CDR3 region has 14 residues. From germline, CDR1 is MNHEY and CDR2 SMNVEV (reference sequence). The CDR3 region has the DNA TGTGCCAGCAGTTCCTTGTACAGGGAAGAGACCCAGTACTTC. It is translated as CASSSLYREETQYF.

The chain couples TRBV28 to TRBJ1-1; D call uncertain. The V gene's germline CDR1 is MDHEN and CDR2 SYDVKM. Between the trimmed V and J ends, which lost 3 bases and 0 bases, there was a span of 8 bases. This CDR3 region has 14 residues. CDR3 sequence: CASSFLQMNTEAFF. In DNA, the CDR3 is TGTGCCAGCAGTTTTCTCCAAATGAACACTGAAGCTTTCTTT.

The chain joins TRBV4-3 to TRBJ1-4; D unresolved. Trimming took off 4 bases at V and 4 bases at J, with 16 bases between the two ends. The CDR3 extends over 16 amino acids. The germline V gene has CDR1 LGHNA and CDR2 YSLEER. CDR3 in amino acids: CASSPDSTENNEKLFF. The DNA of the CDR3 is TGCGCCAGCAGCCCAGACTCTACCGAGAATAATGAAAAACTGTTTTTT.

The chain recombines TRBV4-2 with TRBJ2-2; TRBD2 matches at 16 bases. Unmatched junction bases numbered 4, after V lost 4 bases and J lost 5 bases. Germline V gene lookup returns CDR1 LGHNA and CDR2 YNFKEQ. CDR3 length: 17 amino acids. CDR3 sequence (DNA): TGTGCCAGCAGCCTGGGACTAGCGGGGGGGAATACCGGGGAGCTGTTTTTT. This codes for CASSLGLAGGNTGELFF.

V usage is TRBV7-3 and J usage is TRBJ2-6, with D possibly being TRBD1 (6 bases). The CDR3 has 19 amino acids. Trimming shortened V by 3 bases and J by 0 bases, and 18 bases separated the two germline ends. CDR1 and CDR2 (germline): SGHTA, FQGTGA. CDR3 nucleotides: TGTGCCAGCAGCTTCTCTCAGGGGTCTTTCCCCTCTGGGGCCAACGTCCTGACTTTC. This encodes CASSFSQGSFPSGANVLTF.

The chain joins TRBV6-5 to TRBJ2-2; D gene unclear. CDR1 is MNHEY, CDR2 SVGAGI, per germline. Trimming took 11 bases from V and 3 from J, leaving 13 bases between them. CDR3 length equals 13 residues. The chain's CDR3 is CACHKGYTGELFF. The CDR3 DNA sequence: TGTGCCTGTCACAAGGGATACACCGGGGAGCTGTTTTTT.

V usage is TRBV4-3 and J usage is TRBJ1-2; possible D gene TRBD1, 6 bases. V shed 4 bases and J shed 3 bases, with 15 bases lying between them. This CDR3 contains 15 residues. The germline gives CDR1 LGHNA, CDR2 YSLEER. CDR3 DNA sequence: TGCGCCAGCAGCCTGGACCGACAGGCGGACTATGGCTACACCTTC. Its protein is CASSLDRQADYGYTF.

This clone showed up just a few times. The chain links TRBV12-5 to TRBJ1-6, with 8 nucleotides matching TRBD1. CDR1 is LGHNT, CDR2 FRNRAP, per germline. The CDR3 runs to 14 residues. V was clipped by 5 bases and J by 9 bases; unmatched bases: 6. The CDR3 DNA is TGTGCTAGTGGTGCCGGGACAGGTGCTTCACCCCTCCACTTT. It translates to CASGAGTGASPLHF.

J is TRBJ2-7 and V is TRBV29-1; D gene uncertain. The CDR3 runs to 11 residues. V dropped 4 bases and J dropped 1 base, with 5 bases sitting between them. CDR1 is SQVTM and CDR2 is ANQGSEA in the germline V gene. The CDR3 region has the DNA TGCAGCGTTGGGGGATCCTACGAGCAGTACTTC. Its translation is CSVGGSYEQYF.

The chain has TRBV7-6 and TRBJ2-1; no clear D gene. CDR3 length: 12 amino acids. V was clipped by 8 bases and J by 10 bases, with 15 bases between them. Germline V gene data show CDR1 as SGHVS and CDR2 as FNYEAQ. CDR3: CASGLSTNEQFF. The CDR3 DNA reads TGTGCCAGCGGGTTATCTACTAACGAGCAGTTCTTC.

The chain recombines TRBV5-5 with TRBJ2-7, with TRBD2 as a possible D gene (7 bases). The CDR3 contains 14 residues. The germline V and J ends were trimmed by 6 bases and 9 bases, with 22 bases remaining between them. CDR1 SGHKS and CDR2 YYEKEE come from the germline V gene (reference sequence). DNA of the CDR3: TGTGCCAGCACCCTCGGAGCAGGAGGGGGGGCGCAGTACGTC. Protein sequence: CASTLGAGGGAQYV.

V gene TRBV5-4 combines with J gene TRBJ2-7; TRBD2 matches at 9 bases. After removal of 2 bases from V and 7 bases from J, the junction contained 13 bases not matched to a gene. The germline gives CDR1 SGHNT, CDR2 YYREEE (reference sequence). This CDR3 region has 16 residues. The CDR3 loop reads CASSFSAGGPLQEQYF. The CDR3 bases are TGTGCCAGCAGCTTCAGTGCGGGGGGGCCCCTCCAAGAGCAGTACTTC.

This chain connects TRBV27 to TRBJ1-5; D is uncertain. V dropped 3 bases and J dropped 11 bases, with 14 bases sitting between them. Germline CDR1 and CDR2: MNHEY and SMNVEV (reference sequence). This CDR3 spans 13 amino acids. The CDR3 is CASSLGTAGAQHF. The CDR3, as DNA: TGTGCCAGCAGTTTGGGAACCGCCGGGGCCCAGCATTTT.

The rearrangement uses TRBV18 and TRBJ2-1, with TRBD1 as a possible D gene (6 bases). The CDR3 spans 15 residues. The germline V and J ends were trimmed by 9 bases and 2 bases, with 17 bases remaining between them. Germline values: CDR1 KGHSH, CDR2 LQKENI. CDR3: CASQRQEEAYNEQFF. CDR3 nucleotides: TGTGCCAGTCAAAGACAGGAGGAAGCCTACAATGAGCAGTTCTTC.

The chain has TRBV7-2 and TRBJ2-1; 7 bases line up with TRBD1. Trimming removed 1 base from V and 4 bases from J; junction bases left unmatched: 7. The CDR3 sequence is 16 residues long. Germline CDR1 reads SGHTA; CDR2 reads FQGNSA. CDR3 DNA sequence: TGTGCCAGCAGCTTAGGAAGGGACAGTTATTACAATGAGCAGTTCTTC. Translated: CASSLGRDSYYNEQFF.

In its sample, this clone was seen once. The V call is TRBV9, the J call TRBJ2-2; 11 nucleotides match TRBD2. CDR1 SGDLS and CDR2 YYNGEE come from the germline V gene. The CDR3 extends over 19 amino acids. The V segment lost 4 bases and the J segment 4 bases; nucleotides outside the gene matches: 15. The DNA for the CDR3 is TGTGCCAGCAGCCCCTCAGGCGGACTAGCGGGTAGGGCCACCGGGGAGCTGTTTTTT. Translating gives CASSPSGGLAGRATGELFF.

This rearrangement joins TRBV2 to TRBJ1-2; D might be TRBD1 (5 bases). The germline V and J ends were trimmed by 3 bases and 2 bases, with 10 bases remaining between them. This CDR3 contains 14 residues. Looked up from germline, CDR1 is SNHLY and CDR2 is FYNNEI. The CDR3: CASSEAGKNYGYTF. In nucleotides, the CDR3 is TGTGCCAGCAGTGAGGCAGGGAAGAACTATGGCTACACCTTC.

The CDR3 loop is CASSSSGIRNTEAFF. The CDR3, as DNA: TGTGCCAGCAGCTCCTCAGGGATAAGGAACACTGAAGCTTTCTTT. The chain recombines TRBV7-3 with TRBJ1-1; a weak D match, TRBD1 (5 bases). Germline lookup yields CDR1 SGHTA and CDR2 FQGTGA. Trimming stripped 4 bases from V and 1 base from J, with 13 bases between. The CDR3 has 15 residues.

CDR3 DNA: TGTGCCAGCAGCCAAGGTGGAGTCGGGCGGGGTAACACTGAAGCTTTCTTT. Encoded protein: CASSQGGVGRGNTEAFF. This chain joins TRBV11-2 and TRBJ1-1, with D uncertain. CDR1 and CDR2 from the germline V gene are SGHAT and FQNNGV. This CDR3 region has 17 residues. Deletions cut 5 bases from V and 2 bases from J, with 21 bases between.

The gene calls are TRBV14 and TRBJ2-7; 7 nucleotides line up with TRBD1. From germline, CDR1 is SGHDN and CDR2 FVKESK. The junction had 11 bases not matched to a gene; V was cut back by 2 bases and J by 4 bases. The CDR3 is made up of 16 amino acids. The DNA for the CDR3 is TGTGCCAGCAGCCAACCCACTCCGGGACAGCTATACGAGCAGTACTTC. Its translation is CASSQPTPGQLYEQYF.

The chain has TRBV19 and TRBJ1-5; 8 bases map to TRBD1. CDR1 LNHDA and CDR2 SQIVND come from the germline V gene (reference sequence). The CDR3 is made up of 16 amino acids. J was trimmed by 0 bases and V by 8 bases; bases with no gene match: 9. For the CDR3, the DNA is TGTGCCAGTTGGGACAGGCGGCTTTATAGCAATCAGCCCCAGCATTTT. Its protein product is CASWDRRLYSNQPQHF.

This chain uses TRBV6-5 with TRBJ2-4; 7 positions match TRBD1. The ends lost 4 bases at V and 6 bases at J; junction bases unmatched: 6. CDR3 length: 14 amino acids. CDR1 MNHEY and CDR2 SVGAGI come from the germline V gene. In DNA form, the CDR3 reads TGTGCCAGCAGTTCCCTGACAGGGCGAAACATTCAGTACTTC. It translates to CASSSLTGRNIQYF.

The CDR3 loop is CASSLLPQPGHLNTGELFF. The CDR3 DNA reads as TGTGCCAGCAGTTTACTCCCCCAGCCGGGACACCTGAACACCGGGGAGCTGTTTTTT. The V gene is TRBV28, the J gene TRBJ2-2; tentatively, D is TRBD1 (6 bases). The CDR3 sequence is 19 residues long. Trimming stripped 2 bases from V and 1 base from J, with 20 bases between. Looked up from germline, CDR1 is MDHEN and CDR2 is SYDVKM.